This T cell receptor beta chain was found in a study of blood T cell repertoires in COVID-19. The wider study: Nucleic acid was either cDNA or gDNA, and it came from T cells, B-cell-depleted T cells, or PBMCs.

In the authors' methods: From reference gene primer amplification, estimates of nucleated cell counts were derived. The repertoire was sequenced with immunoSEQ multiplex PCR; TCRdb's copy has only in-frame clones and lacks some. V and J calls and clone size are given by that table; D and trimming were obtained from the DNA. The repertoire holds roughly 220,000 clones, with more than 75% as singletons. The CDR3 contains 16 residues. The V gene end was trimmed by 5 bases and the J gene end by 8 bases; junction bases not matched to a gene: 12. Germline lookup yields CDR1 SGHRS and CDR2 YFSETQ. The sample taken for sequencing was peripheral blood. The clonotype was recovered from a man aged 80 or over with acute or convalescent COVID-19. The chain links TRBV5-1 to TRBJ2-1, with 11 bases that match TRBD2. CDR3 in amino acids: CASSLTVAGGPHEQFF. For the CDR3, the DNA is TGCGCCAGCAGTTTAACGGTAGCGGGAGGGCCCCATGAGCAGTTCTTC.